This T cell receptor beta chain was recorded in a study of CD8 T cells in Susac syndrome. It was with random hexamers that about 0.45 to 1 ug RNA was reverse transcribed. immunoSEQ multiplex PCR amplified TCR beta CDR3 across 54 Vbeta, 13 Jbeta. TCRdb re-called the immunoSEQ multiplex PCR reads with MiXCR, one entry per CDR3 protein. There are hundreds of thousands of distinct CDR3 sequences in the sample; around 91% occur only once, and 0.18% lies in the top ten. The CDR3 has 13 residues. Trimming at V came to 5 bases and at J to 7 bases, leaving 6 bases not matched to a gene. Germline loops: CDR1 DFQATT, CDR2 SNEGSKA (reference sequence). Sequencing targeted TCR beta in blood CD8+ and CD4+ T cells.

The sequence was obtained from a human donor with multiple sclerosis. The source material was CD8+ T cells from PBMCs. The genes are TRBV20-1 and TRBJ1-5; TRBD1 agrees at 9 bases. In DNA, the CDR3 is TGCAGTGCTTGGACAGGGGAAGAACAGCCCCAGCATTTT. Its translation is CSAWTGEEQPQHF.